The present T cell receptor beta chain was sequenced within a study of cytomegalovirus exposure and HLA in healthy donors. Study-level background: It was reported in a later analysis that the same platform had been used for the approximately 110 validation repertoires as for the roughly 670 first-cohort repertoires.

Findings of the study overall: Reports credit the classifier with highly specific, highly sensitive diagnosis of cytomegalovirus status.

TCRdb's table, derived via immunoSEQ multiplex PCR, lists solely in-frame clones and lacks some. This table has approximately 150,000 clones, roughly nine tenths appearing once. This clone was seen a single time. Its antigen remains unknown. The ends lost 1 base at V and 0 bases at J; junction bases unmatched: 8. The CDR3 runs to 17 residues. Germline V gene data show CDR1 as MGHRA and CDR2 as YSYEKL. The sample taken for sequencing was PBMCs. The rearrangement joins TRBV4-1 to TRBJ2-7; TRBD2 agrees at 8 bases. This receptor was taken from a man younger than 35 in good health and CMV-seropositive. The CDR3 region is CASSQVPNSGNSYEQYF. The CDR3 nucleotides read TGCGCCAGCAGCCAAGTCCCCAATAGCGGGAACTCCTACGAGCAGTACTTC.